This T cell receptor (beta chain) came from a study of T cell responses to AZD1222 COVID-19 vaccine. Study-level results: Sampled repertoires all dated from after the peak T cell response.

CDR3 size: 16 residues. Germline V gives CDR1 LNHDA, CDR2 SQIVND (reference sequence). Unmatched junction bases numbered 6, after V lost 4 bases and J lost 4 bases. Profiling relied on immunoSEQ multiplex PCR, and the TCRdb table lists in-frame clones only, not all of them. This sample has about 140,000 clones, with around 92% found just once. On this clone itself: Its specificity is not known.

This specimen was peripheral blood, taken 28 days after the second AZD1222 dose. This receptor was obtained from an adult who received the AZD1222 COVID-19 vaccine. The J gene is TRBJ2-7, the V gene TRBV19; 14 nucleotides align to TRBD2. CDR3 in amino acids: CASSRGTSGSRYEQYF. CDR3 bases: TGTGCCAGTAGTAGGGGGACTAGCGGGAGTAGGTACGAGCAGTACTTC.